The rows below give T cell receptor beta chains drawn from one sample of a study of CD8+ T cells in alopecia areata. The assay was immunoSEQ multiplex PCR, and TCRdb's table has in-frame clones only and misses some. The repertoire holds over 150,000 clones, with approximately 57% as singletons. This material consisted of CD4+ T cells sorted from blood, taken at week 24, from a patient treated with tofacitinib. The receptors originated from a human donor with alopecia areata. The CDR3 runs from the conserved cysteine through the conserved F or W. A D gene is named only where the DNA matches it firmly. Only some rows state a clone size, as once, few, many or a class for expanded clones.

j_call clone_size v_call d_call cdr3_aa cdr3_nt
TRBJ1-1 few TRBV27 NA CASSPRGLMNTEAFF TGTGCCAGCAGTCCTCGAGGTCTCATGAACACTGAAGCTTTCTTT
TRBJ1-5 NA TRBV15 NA CATSRGRDSNQPQHF TGTGCCACCAGCAGAGGAAGGGACAGCAATCAGCCCCAGCATTTT
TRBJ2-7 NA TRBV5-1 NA CASSPQTEKLNEQYF TGCGCCAGCAGCCCCCAGACAGAGAAGCTAAACGAGCAGTACTTC
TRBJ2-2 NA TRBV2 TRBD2 CASSDLSGVLTGELFF TGTGCCAGCAGTGACCTAAGCGGGGTACTCACCGGGGAGCTGTTTTTT
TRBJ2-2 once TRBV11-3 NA CASSLVPTGELFF TGTGCCAGCAGCTTAGTCCCCACCGGGGAGCTGTTTTTT
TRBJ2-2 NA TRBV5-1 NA CASSLTGTGELFF TGCGCCAGCAGCTTGACTGGGACAGGGGAGCTGTTTTTT
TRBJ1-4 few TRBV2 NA CASEWTPGEKLFF TGTGCCAGCGAATGGACACCGGGGGAAAAACTGTTTTTT
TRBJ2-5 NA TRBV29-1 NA CSAIQGRETQYF TGCAGCGCGATACAGGGACGCGAGACCCAGTACTTC
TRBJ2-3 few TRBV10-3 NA CANAQGTLTDTQYF TGTGCCAACGCACAGGGTACCCTCACAGATACGCAGTATTTT
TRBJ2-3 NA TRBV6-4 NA CASSASGISTDTQYF TGTGCCAGCAGTGCCAGCGGTATTAGCACAGATACGCAGTATTTT
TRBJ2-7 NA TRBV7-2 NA CASSATYEQYF TGTGCCAGCAGCGCGACCTACGAGCAGTACTTC
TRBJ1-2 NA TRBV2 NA CASSGPLQGLGYTF TGTGCCAGCAGTGGCCCGCTACAGGGACTCGGCTACACCTTC
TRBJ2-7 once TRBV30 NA CAWSASDSNYEQYF TGTGCCTGGAGTGCCTCCGACAGTAACTACGAGCAGTACTTC
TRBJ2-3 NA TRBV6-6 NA CAVDTGDTQYF TGTGCCGTCGATACGGGGGATACGCAGTATTTT
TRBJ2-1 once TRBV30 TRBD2 CAWSGDYYNEQFF TGTGCCTGGAGTGGGGACTATTACAATGAGCAGTTCTTC
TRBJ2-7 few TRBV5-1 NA CASSLRPFEEQYF TGCGCCAGCAGCTTGAGGCCTTTCGAGGAGCAGTACTTC
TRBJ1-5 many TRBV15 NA CATSRDPGGNQPQHF TGTGCCACCAGCAGAGACCCCGGGGGCAATCAGCCCCAGCATTTT
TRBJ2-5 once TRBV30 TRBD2 CAWSTLAGGQETQYF TGTGCCTGGAGTACCCTAGCGGGGGGGCAAGAGACCCAGTACTTC
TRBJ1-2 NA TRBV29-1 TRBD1 CSVTGGADYGYTF TGCAGCGTTACAGGGGGCGCGGACTATGGCTACACCTTC
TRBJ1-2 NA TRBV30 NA CTWRQVGGHYTF TGTACCTGGCGACAGGTCGGGGGTCACTACACCTTC
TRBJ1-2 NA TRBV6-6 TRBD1 CASRSRQGAYGYTF TGTGCCAGCAGATCCAGACAGGGGGCGTATGGCTACACCTTC
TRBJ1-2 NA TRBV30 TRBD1 CAWRGTGAGYGYTF TGTGCCTGGAGGGGGACAGGGGCAGGCTATGGCTACACCTTC
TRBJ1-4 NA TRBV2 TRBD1 CASSVLSIRGGGKLFF TGTGCCAGCAGTGTTCTTAGTATCAGGGGAGGGGGCAAACTGTTTTTT
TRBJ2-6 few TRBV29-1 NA CSVKGYGANVLTF TGCAGCGTCAAGGGTTATGGGGCCAACGTCCTGACTTTC
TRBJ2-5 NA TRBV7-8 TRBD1 CASSLGGQEYF TGTGCCAGCAGCTTAGGGGGACAGGAGTACTTC
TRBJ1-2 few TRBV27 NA CASSTFGGSYGYTF TGTGCCAGCAGTACTTTTGGGGGTTCCTATGGCTACACCTTC
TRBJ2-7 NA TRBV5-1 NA CASSTGTPLYEQYF TGCGCCAGCAGCACCGGGACTCCCCTGTACGAGCAGTACTTC
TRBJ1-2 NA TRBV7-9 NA CASSLAGGRTELYTF TGTGCCAGCAGCTTAGCGGGAGGCAGGACCGAACTCTACACCTTC
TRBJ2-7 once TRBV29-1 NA CSVGFWGALYEQYF TGCAGCGTAGGGTTCTGGGGGGCACTATACGAGCAGTACTTC
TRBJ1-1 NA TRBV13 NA CASSAIRVDLRYGGAFF TGTGCCAGCAGCGCAATCAGGGTCGACTTAAGGTATGGCGGAGCTTTCTTT
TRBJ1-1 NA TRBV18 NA CASSPRVGNTEAFF TGTGCCAGCTCACCACGGGTGGGGAACACTGAAGCTTTCTTT
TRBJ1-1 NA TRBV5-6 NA CASTLGGRAATEAFF TGTGCCAGCACCCTGGGGGGCAGGGCCGCCACTGAAGCTTTCTTT
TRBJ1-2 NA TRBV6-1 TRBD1 CASSPRGRGIGYTF TGTGCCAGCAGCCCAAGGGGCAGGGGGATTGGCTACACCTTC
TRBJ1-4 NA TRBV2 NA CASSQEGGNEKLFF TGTGCCAGCAGTCAAGAAGGGGGGAATGAAAAACTGTTTTTT
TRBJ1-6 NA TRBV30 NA CAWSIQGVNSPLHF TGTGCCTGGAGTATCCAGGGAGTAAATTCACCCCTCCACTTT
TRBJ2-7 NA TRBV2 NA CASRSGKLYGYEQYF TGTGCCAGCAGATCCGGGAAACTCTACGGCTACGAGCAGTACTTC
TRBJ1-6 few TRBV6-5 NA CASSSDEGWNSPLHF TGTGCCAGCAGCTCCGACGAGGGCTGGAATTCACCCCTCCACTTT
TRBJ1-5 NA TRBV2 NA CASSERARAGSRVFSNQPQHF TGTGCCAGCAGTGAGAGGGCGCGGGCAGGGAGTCGTGTCTTTAGCAATCAGCCCCAGCATTTT
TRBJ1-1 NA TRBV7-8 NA CASSLWLQNTEAFF TGTGCCAGCAGCTTATGGCTCCAGAACACTGAAGCTTTCTTT
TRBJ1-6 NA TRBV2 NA CASSRGWNSPLHF TGTGCCAGCAGTCGGGGGTGGAATTCACCCCTCCACTTT
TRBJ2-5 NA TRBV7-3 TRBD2 CASSLGSGGPEETQYF TGTGCCAGCAGCTTAGGGAGCGGGGGGCCGGAAGAGACCCAGTACTTC